The rows below give T cell receptor beta chains drawn from one sample of a study of blood T cell repertoires in COVID-19. Assay used: immunoSEQ multiplex PCR; TCRdb lists only in-frame clones, some missing. The sample contains 390,000 or so clones, about 89% of which appear only once. Sequencing used peripheral blood. The source of these receptors is a woman aged 30 to 39 with COVID-19, enrolled during active disease. CDR3s include the opening cysteine and the closing phenylalanine or tryptophan. D genes are given only for firm matches. Not every row has a clone size; where given, it reads once, few, many or a size class.

clone size,D gene,V gene,J gene,CDR3 protein,CDR3 DNA
.,TRBD1,TRBV9,TRBJ2-3,CASSPRQGKGTDTQYF,TGTGCCAGCAGCCCCCGACAGGGGAAGGGCACAGATACGCAGTATTTT
.,TRBD1,TRBV29-1,TRBJ1-2,CSVDRGRYGYTF,TGCAGCGTTGACAGGGGGCGGTATGGCTACACCTTC
.,TRBD1,TRBV7-2,TRBJ2-5,CASSLAGTGGVETQYF,TGTGCCAGCAGCTTAGCCGGGACAGGGGGCGTAGAGACCCAGTACTTC
.,.,TRBV27,TRBJ1-2,CASSLGRGYGYTF,TGTGCCAGCAGTTTAGGAAGGGGCTATGGCTACACCTTC
.,TRBD2,TRBV19,TRBJ2-1,CASSFQGLAGDSSYNEQFF,TGTGCCAGTAGTTTCCAGGGACTAGCGGGAGACAGCTCCTACAATGAGCAGTTCTTC
once,TRBD1,TRBV5-1,TRBJ1-2,CASSLDRGNYGYTF,TGCGCCAGCAGCTTGGACAGGGGTAACTATGGCTACACCTTC
.,.,TRBV11-3,TRBJ1-1,CASSTQGWGLQNTEAFF,TGTGCCAGCAGCACCCAAGGGTGGGGACTTCAGAACACTGAAGCTTTCTTT
.,TRBD1,TRBV4-2,TRBJ1-5,CASSQAPDRDQPQHF,TGTGCCAGCAGCCAGGCCCCGGACAGGGACCAGCCCCAGCATTTT
.,TRBD1,TRBV11-2,TRBJ1-2,CASSSTGGGYGYTF,TGTGCCAGCAGCTCGACAGGGGGAGGGTATGGCTACACCTTC
.,TRBD1,TRBV6-5,TRBJ2-3,CASRTGYSTDTQYF,TGTGCCAGCAGGACAGGGTACAGCACAGATACGCAGTATTTT
.,.,TRBV7-9,TRBJ1-2,CASSLVEGGYTF,TGTGCCAGCAGCTTGGTGGAGGGTGGCTACACCTTC
.,TRBD2,TRBV19,TRBJ2-3,CASNGLAGVTDTQYF,TGTGCCAGCAATGGACTAGCGGGAGTGACAGATACGCAGTATTTT
.,.,TRBV30,TRBJ2-1,CAWRAAGRIYNEQFF,TGTGCCTGGAGAGCGGCGGGGCGAATATACAATGAGCAGTTCTTC
.,.,TRBV5-6,TRBJ2-2,CASSLYREGNTGELFF,TGTGCCAGCAGCTTGTACAGGGAGGGGAACACCGGGGAGCTGTTTTTT
.,TRBD2,TRBV5-4,TRBJ2-3,CASSLASAGGGTDTQYF,TGTGCCAGCAGCTTGGCTTCGGCGGGAGGAGGTACAGATACGCAGTATTTT
.,.,TRBV6-2/TRBV6-3,TRBJ2-3,CASSYLLAGITDTQYF,TGTGCCAGCAGTTACCTTCTCGCGGGGATCACAGATACGCAGTATTTT
.,.,TRBV19,TRBJ2-4,CASSIGQIAKNIQYF,TGTGCCAGTAGTATCGGACAAATAGCCAAAAACATTCAGTACTTC
once,TRBD1,TRBV6-5,TRBJ2-3,CASSPGTANLDTQYF,TGTGCCAGCAGCCCAGGGACAGCCAATCTAGATACGCAGTATTTT
.,.,TRBV28,TRBJ1-2,CASSFGGEGPYGYTF,TGTGCCAGCAGTTTTGGGGGGGAGGGACCCTATGGCTACACCTTC
.,.,TRBV6-6,TRBJ1-1,CASSPPDRNTEAFF,TGTGCCAGCAGTCCGCCGGACAGAAACACTGAAGCTTTCTTT
.,.,TRBV11-3,TRBJ2-5,CASSNRASGGQETQYF,TGTGCCAGCAGCAATCGCGCTTCCGGAGGGCAAGAGACCCAGTACTTC
once,TRBD2,TRBV18,TRBJ2-3,CASSLIAGDTDTQYF,TGTGCCAGCTCACTCATAGCGGGAGATACGGATACGCAGTATTTT
.,.,TRBV6-2/TRBV6-3,TRBJ1-4,CASSYAFATNEKLFF,TGTGCCAGCAGTTACGCGTTTGCAACTAATGAAAAACTGTTTTTT
few,TRBD2,TRBV5-1,TRBJ2-3,CASSPETGLAGGIDTQYF,TGCGCCAGCAGCCCGGAAACGGGACTAGCGGGGGGTATAGATACGCAGTATTTT
.,TRBD1,TRBV5-4,TRBJ2-7,CASSARDRGRYEQYF,TGTGCCAGCAGCGCCCGGGACAGGGGGCGCTACGAGCAGTACTTC
.,.,TRBV5-4,TRBJ1-1,CASSQTGGTEAFF,TGTGCCAGCAGCCAGACAGGTGGCACTGAAGCTTTCTTT
.,TRBD2,TRBV7-2,TRBJ2-5,CASSLAHTSGGVETQYF,TGTGCCAGCAGCTTAGCGCATACTAGCGGGGGGGTGGAGACCCAGTACTTC
.,TRBD1,TRBV7-2,TRBJ1-2,CASSPRTGYGYTF,TGTGCCAGCAGCCCCCGGACAGGGTATGGCTACACCTTC
once,.,TRBV24-1,TRBJ2-2,CATSDPAGGFSYGELFF,TGTGCCACCAGTGACCCTGCAGGAGGGTTTTCTTACGGGGAGCTGTTTTTT
.,TRBD1,TRBV29-1,TRBJ1-1,CSVSLIAGGAEAFF,TGCAGCGTATCCCTGATTGCAGGGGGAGCTGAAGCTTTCTTT
.,.,TRBV3-1/TRBV3-2,TRBJ2-7,CASSQEFEGSYEQYF,TGTGCCAGCAGCCAAGAATTTGAGGGCTCCTACGAGCAGTACTTC
.,TRBD1,TRBV24-1,TRBJ1-2,CATSEGDDREYTF,TGTGCCACCAGTGAAGGAGACGACAGGGAGTACACCTTC
.,TRBD2,TRBV19,TRBJ2-5,CASSIDSSPRGETQYF,TGTGCCAGTAGTATAGATAGTTCCCCGCGGGGGGAGACCCAGTACTTC
.,TRBD1,TRBV5-6,TRBJ1-1,CASSPGQSQAFF,TGTGCCAGCAGCCCGGGACAGTCTCAAGCTTTCTTT
.,TRBD2,TRBV9,TRBJ2-3,CASSERAGGPDTQYF,TGTGCCAGCAGCGAAAGAGCGGGAGGGCCAGATACGCAGTATTTT
.,TRBD2,TRBV5-1,TRBJ2-3,CASSLDGRSIQYF,TGCGCCAGCAGCTTGGACGGGAGGTCCATCCAGTATTTT
.,.,TRBV2,TRBJ2-7,CASSEQGSYEQYF,TGTGCCAGCAGTGAACAGGGTTCCTACGAGCAGTACTTC
.,TRBD2,TRBV5-1,TRBJ2-2,CASSPRILAGGPSNTGELFF,TGCGCCAGCAGCCCCCGGATACTAGCGGGGGGGCCTTCGAACACCGGGGAGCTGTTTTTT
.,.,TRBV28,TRBJ2-5,CASSFSGGWGRGTKKTQYF,TGTGCCAGCAGTTTTTCTGGGGGCTGGGGCAGGGGCACGAAAAAGACCCAGTACTTC
.,.,TRBV29-1,TRBJ1-3,CSVGLGSYSGNTIYF,TGCAGCGTTGGCTTGGGCAGTTACTCTGGAAACACCATATATTTT
.,TRBD1,TRBV5-1,TRBJ2-3,CASSLGGTGTPDTQYF,TGCGCCAGCAGCTTGGGGGGGACAGGGACGCCAGATACGCAGTATTTT
.,.,TRBV18,TRBJ2-7,CASSPPNREGMVQYF,TGTGCCAGCTCACCACCGAACAGGGAAGGTATGGTGCAGTACTTC
.,TRBD1,TRBV3-1/TRBV3-2,TRBJ1-1,CASSPGGQGQFNTEAFF,TGTGCCAGCAGCCCAGGCGGACAGGGGCAATTTAACACTGAAGCTTTCTTT
.,TRBD1,TRBV6-5,TRBJ1-5,CASSRTGGGQPQHF,TGTGCCAGCAGCCGGACAGGGGGCGGTCAGCCCCAGCATTTT
.,.,TRBV19,TRBJ2-3,CASSTHLGQGTDTQYF,TGTGCCAGTAGTACCCACCTAGGGCAGGGGACAGATACGCAGTATTTT
.,TRBD1,TRBV12-5,TRBJ2-3,CASGLARDSSTDTQYF,TGTGCTAGTGGTTTGGCCCGGGACAGCAGCACAGATACGCAGTATTTT
.,.,TRBV7-9,TRBJ2-1,CASLRVEGGNEQFF,TGTGCCAGCTTAAGGGTAGAGGGAGGCAATGAGCAGTTCTTC
.,TRBD1,TRBV10-3,TRBJ2-7,CAITAGTGGGEQYF,TGTGCCATCACCGCAGGGACAGGGGGGGGCGAGCAGTACTTC
.,TRBD1,TRBV13,TRBJ1-2,CASSLGGGTDYGYTF,TGTGCCAGCAGCTTAGGTGGGGGGACAGACTATGGCTACACCTTC
.,.,TRBV18,TRBJ2-3,CASSPSSTDTQYF,TGTGCCAGCTCACCCTCTAGCACAGATACGCAGTATTTT
.,.,TRBV27,TRBJ1-2,CASSSETVLSYTF,TGTGCCAGCAGTTCAGAAACAGTATTGAGCTACACCTTC
.,TRBD1,TRBV30,TRBJ1-2,CAWSEDRGNYGYTF,TGTGCCTGGAGTGAGGACAGGGGTAACTATGGCTACACCTTC